This T cell receptor beta chain is from a study of shared clonotypes between healthy human individuals. At the level of the study: CD4 naive cells filled three plates per donor, CD4 memory three, CD8 naive two and CD8 memory one. Study observations and caveats: Enrolling few donors narrowed the genetic and exposure-history diversity that was represented.

CDR3 length equals 14 residues. Germline trimming cut 5 bases from V and 7 bases from J; bases unmatched to any gene: 6. From germline, CDR1 is SGHAT and CDR2 FQNNGV. Clones were sequenced by immunoSEQ multiplex PCR, and TCRdb holds only the in-frame ones, with some missing. The data show about 960,000 clones, less than 85% seen once. As for this clone: Its matching antigen is unknown.

Naive CD45RA+ and memory CD45RA-negative subsets were split from CD4+ cells. Sequencing input: memory CD4+ T cells sorted from blood. The subset is: CD45RA-negative fraction. The receptor was isolated from a man between 18 and 29 years old in good health. The V gene is TRBV11-2, the J gene TRBJ2-2, with TRBD2 identical over 8 bases. The CDR3 spells CASSPGLAGGELFF. The DNA of the CDR3 is TGTGCCAGCAGCCCAGGACTAGCCGGCGGGGAGCTGTTTTTT.